This paragraph reports one T cell receptor beta chain. Its specificity is unknown. With a J-beta primer mix and a sample-barcoded 5' primer, a second PCR ran roughly 6 to 11 cycles. TCRdb called the 5' RACE reads again in MiXCR, with one record for every CDR3 protein. The sample has under 1 million distinct CDR3 sequences; more than 40% are singletons. This entry belongs to a study of blood T cells in healthy people across ages. Study observations and caveats: Long-lived donors exceeded aged donors in naive CD4+ cells and diversity.

Germline CDR1 and CDR2: LNHNV and YYDKDF (reference sequence). The CDR3 is 15 amino acids. The ends lost 5 bases at V and 1 base at J; junction bases unmatched: 7. Sample: blood. The J gene is TRBJ1-1, the V gene TRBV15, with 7 bases matching TRBD1. This TCR derives from a man aged 55 to 70 in good health. CDR3: CATSFTGAQNTEAFF. The CDR3 DNA follows: TGTGCCACCAGCTTCACAGGGGCCCAGAACACTGAAGCTTTCTTT. Complete variable domain (other parts from reference TRBV15 and TRBJ1-1): DAMVIQNPRYQVTQFGKPVTLSCSQTLNHNVMYWYQQKSSQAPKLLFHYYDKDFNNEADTPDNFQSRRPNTSFCFLDIRSPGLGDTAMYLCATSFTGAQNTEAFFGQGTRLTVV.